The 8 T cell receptor beta chains in this list originate from one sample, sequenced in a study of T cell responses to AZD1222 COVID-19 vaccine. The method was immunoSEQ multiplex PCR; TCRdb's version includes in-frame clones alone and lacks a portion of them. Altogether fewer than 90,000 clones are present, around nine tenths being singletons, with the ten largest covering roughly 11%. The specimen comprised peripheral blood, sampled on day 0 of AZD1222 vaccination. The receptors were gathered from an adult in good health.

The chain links TRBV28 to TRBJ2-3; 9 bases align to TRBD2. The CDR3 consists of 16 residues. The germline CDR1 and CDR2 sequences are MDHEN and SYDVKM. Trimming cost V 3 bases and J 5 bases; bases outside gene matches: 9. In DNA form, the CDR3 reads TGTGCCAGCAGTTTGAGCCGCGGGAGGGCCAGAGATACGCAGTATTTT. It specifies CASSLSRGRARDTQYF.

This clone was recorded only once. The V gene is TRBV5-1, the J gene TRBJ1-1, with TRBD1 identical over 7 bases. In germline, CDR1 is SGHRS, CDR2 YFSETQ. CDR3 length equals 15 residues. Losses at the gene ends were 4 bases for V and 6 bases for J; bases not matched to a gene: 12. CDR3 in DNA: TGCGCCAGCAGCATCGGACAGGAACGAAAAGCTGAAGCTTTCTTT. Amino acid sequence: CASSIGQERKAEAFF.

The chain couples TRBV11-2 to TRBJ1-4; D is perhaps TRBD1 (5 bases). Trimming removed 0 bases at V and 7 bases at J, with 12 bases between. This CDR3 spans 15 amino acids. Germline V CDR1 and CDR2: SGHAT, FQNNGV. This CDR3 is CASSLDGTRGEKLFF. CDR3 coding DNA: TGTGCCAGCAGCTTAGATGGGACTAGGGGTGAAAAACTGTTTTTT.

This clone was seen only a few times. The gene calls are TRBV19 and TRBJ1-1; the D is unclear. V was shortened by 4 bases and J by 1 base, with 7 bases between the two germline ends. Per the germline V gene, CDR1 is LNHDA and CDR2 is SQIVND (reference sequence). CDR3 length: 13 residues. The CDR3 sequence is CASSTWGNTEAFF. CDR3 nucleotide sequence: TGTGCCAGTAGTACATGGGGGAACACTGAAGCTTTCTTT.

The chain employs TRBV5-4 and TRBJ1-3, with D unclear. The CDR3 length is 14 residues. The germline V gene encodes CDR1 SGHNT and CDR2 YYREEE (reference sequence). The V and J ends lost 4 bases and 3 bases respectively, with 11 bases between them. CDR3 region: CASSPGRFGNTIYF. In DNA, the CDR3 is TGTGCCAGCAGCCCGGGGAGGTTTGGAAACACCATATATTTT.

The chain employs TRBV6-5 and TRBJ2-3; 8 positions agree with TRBD1. V trimming: 5 bases; J trimming: 4 bases; junction bases outside the gene matches: 2. Looked up from germline, CDR1 is MNHEY and CDR2 is SVGAGI. This CDR3 has 13 amino acids. The CDR3 DNA is TGTGCCAGCAGTAGACAGGGGTCAGATACGCAGTATTTT. It encodes CASSRQGSDTQYF.

This clone appeared once. The chain recombines TRBV6-1 with TRBJ1-3; no reliable D call. Germline V gene data show CDR1 as MNHNS and CDR2 as SASEGT. The V gene lost 1 base and the J gene lost 6 bases, with 7 bases spanning the gap. The CDR3 has 13 residues. The CDR3 spells CASSEGLVNTIYF. The CDR3, as DNA: TGTGCCAGCAGTGAAGGGCTGGTAAACACCATATATTTT.

V is TRBV4-1 and J is TRBJ2-7; 8 bases map to TRBD2. Germline CDR1 and CDR2: MGHRA and YSYEKL. CDR3 length: 14 amino acids. The J segment lost 3 bases and the V segment lost 2 bases, leaving 3 bases of the junction unmatched. DNA of the CDR3: TGCGCCAGCAGCCAACGTCTAGCGGGCTACGAGCAGTACGTC. This codes for CASSQRLAGYEQYV.